Listed below are T cell receptor beta chains from one sample, sequenced in a study of shared clonotypes between healthy human individuals. Only in-frame clones appear in the TCRdb table, and some are missing; sequencing was by immunoSEQ multiplex PCR. The sample lists some 800,000 clones; roughly 92% were seen once. Sequencing was performed on naive CD8+ T cells sorted from blood. All receptors come from a man aged 25 to 40 in good health. Both conserved end residues are part of each CDR3. The order of the fields is J gene, CDR3 length, V gene, CDR3 protein.

TRBJ2-6 | 15 | TRBV19 | CASRKVGDGANVLTF
TRBJ1-3 | 16 | TRBV7-9 | CASSLPGTNSGNTIYF
TRBJ2-7 | 16 | TRBV9 | CASSAGPGTGTYEQYF
TRBJ2-3 | 15 | TRBV30 | CAWSQGTASTDTQYF
TRBJ2-1 | 13 | TRBV7-9 | CASSPGLADEQFF
TRBJ2-1 | 15 | TRBV7-6 | CASSFLLAGGNEQFF
TRBJ1-2 | 18 | TRBV5-1 | CASSPRGQVPYANYGYTF
TRBJ1-3 | 16 | TRBV6-4 | CASSGAVQCRGNTIYF
TRBJ1-1 | 13 | TRBV29-1 | CSVDRGMNTEAFF
TRBJ2-3 | 12 | TRBV7-9 | CASSLWQPEQYF
TRBJ2-1 | 15 | TRBV6-1 | CASTHLEDGPIEQFF
TRBJ1-4 | 18 | TRBV15 | CATSTSVGQGLSNEKLFF
TRBJ2-7 | 15 | TRBV27 | CASSFAPGSSYEQYF
TRBJ2-7 | 12 | TRBV7-9 | CASSSSPVEQYF
TRBJ1-2 | 15 | TRBV27 | CASSGDRGPYYGYTF
TRBJ2-7 | 12 | TRBV9 | CASSPSGYEQYF
TRBJ2-3 | 16 | TRBV7-9 | CASSLGAGQHTDTQYF
TRBJ2-7 | 14 | TRBV13 | CASSSGLAAYEQYF
TRBJ2-1 | 14 | TRBV9 | CASSVGTSGNEQFF
TRBJ2-1 | 18 | TRBV14 | CASSQDRSADRRKNEQFF
TRBJ2-7 | 15 | TRBV4-1 | CASSQISGRLIEQYF
TRBJ2-2 | 19 | TRBV27 | CASSLFPGTSVLDTGELFF
TRBJ2-1 | 19 | TRBV10-1 | CASSVFRGRLMFCDNEQFF
TRBJ2-1 | 13 | TRBV29-1 | CSVGLAVYNEQFF
TRBJ2-7 | 15 | TRBV7-9 | CASSLWDGSSYEQYF